This T cell receptor (beta chain) was recorded in a study of beta chain features in type 1 diabetes. Study conclusions and caveats: Within patients, naive, central memory and Treg TCRB repertoires seemed more similar than within healthy donors. Sequencing of cDNA might inflate the share of cells that strongly express TCR.

Isolated RNA was reverse transcribed in full, so expressed TCRB transcripts were sequenced. TCRdb's copy holds only in-frame clones and misses some; the assay was immunoSEQ multiplex PCR. Among about 250,000 clones listed, 13% to 15% were seen once. This CDR3 is 16 amino acids long. With 0 bases removed from V and 2 bases from J, the gap between germline ends came to 11 bases. The germline gives CDR1 SGHVS, CDR2 FQNEAQ. As concerns this clone: The antigen remains unidentified.

Heparinised blood was drawn once per donor, averaging about 116 mL. The specimen sequenced was naive CD4+ T cells from blood. This clonotype originated in a woman aged 40 to 49 in good health. The chain has TRBV7-8 and TRBJ1-5, with D perhaps TRBD1 (5 bases). The CDR3 nucleotides read TGTGCCAGCAGCTTAGCGGGAGGGGCCCGCAATCAGCCCCAGCATTTT. Protein sequence: CASSLAGGARNQPQHF.